Sequencing of this T cell receptor (beta chain) was carried out in a study of T cell clonality in common variable immunodeficiency (dated by TCRdb to 2015 to 2017). General conclusions and limits of the study: Fewer TCRbeta clones were shared among CVID subjects than among healthy controls (p < 0.0001). The authors noted that sequencing repertoires of T cell subpopulations would be needed to clarify what caused the increased clonality in CVID. TCRbeta clonality was higher in CVID subjects than in healthy controls (t-test p = 0.018), and the increase was most characteristic of about a third of subjects. Even though DNA input was the same, control samples had an average of approximately 82,000 unique sequences each, compared with 30,000 to 40,000 in CVID samples. Correlations of repertoire features with clinical complications were constrained by heterogeneity among patients within the CVID cohort. CVID TCRbeta sequences reportedly showed fewer deletions and N-nucleotide insertions and lacked highly modified clones with 13 or more V deletions.

Equivalent amounts of genomic DNA from CVID and control samples were used as sequencing input. For every sample, a 60 bp segment covering the rearranged TCRbeta CDR3 region was amplified and then sequenced. TCRbeta amplification used the immunoSEQ assay, a bias-corrected multiplex PCR with high-throughput sequencing. The source study handled its data this way. Every unique nucleotide sequence counted as a clone and was annotated with V, D and J genes, copy number and frequency. Sequences were labeled productive if in frame, and non-productive if out of frame or containing stop codons. As previously described, clonality was computed from Shannon's entropy. The predicted amino acid sequences of productive clones were used to derive mean CDR3 Kyte-Doolittle hydropathy. The R hclust function was used to hierarchically cluster scaled V gene usage with Manhattan distance and complete linkage. To assess clone sharing by CDR3 amino acid sequence, 12 repertoires per group were resampled over 100 rounds. The repertoires were screened for over 60 published EBV-specific TCRbeta sequences and roughly 250 published CMV-specific TCRbeta sequences. A couple of CVID samples yielding fewer than 10,000 sequences were excluded from analysis, leaving approximately 46 CVID repertoires. TCRdb retrieved this table from immuneACCESS and kept in-frame rearrangements only. Not all clones are present; in checked studies, unresolved V genes account for under half, and no reason is known for the remainder. The D gene and trimming were derived from the DNA, and the V and J assignments and clone size from that table. This sample has about 7,300 clones in the table, none counted a single time. The ten biggest clones cover roughly 20% of the sample.

Here V drops 4 bases and J drops 6 bases, and the junction holds 9 bases not matched to any gene. Taken from cysteine to phenylalanine, the CDR3 has 16 residues. Shown are 39 bases from within the CDR3, in frame from base 1. CDR1 and CDR2, per the germline V gene (reference sequence), are LNHDA and SQIVND. This clone appeared many times. Its antigen is unknown. The read terminates 3 residues ahead of where the CDR3 ends, so the germline J gene completes it. Standard criteria were used to diagnose CVID, namely serum IgG, IgA and/or IgM reduced below the normal range together with specific antibody deficiency. The CVID group comprised some 44 subjects, roughly 15 female and roughly 30 male, aged roughly 8 to 65 years with a mean age of roughly 40. Both CVID patients and healthy controls were predominantly of Caucasian heritage. All CVID subjects had received replacement immunoglobulin therapy for at least one year at the time of study participation. At the time of blood collection, no CVID subject was ill or was being treated with immunomodulatory or immunosuppressive medication. Heparinized peripheral whole blood samples of roughly 5 to 8.5 ml were obtained from each donor. Genomic DNA from adults with common variable immune deficiency (CVID) and from healthy adult controls was used for sequencing of TCRbeta CDR3 repertoires. To isolate peripheral blood mononuclear cells, diluted blood was subjected to density centrifugation over Hypaque 1077 or Ficoll-Paque. Genomic DNA was obtained from unsorted mononuclear cells through either Qiagen column purification or a centrifugation-based method.

This TCR was recovered from a human donor with common variable immunodeficiency. The sequenced material came from peripheral blood mononuclear cells. The V gene is TRBV19 and the J gene is TRBJ2-2, and 9 junctional nucleotides match TRBD1. CDR3 DNA, as far as it was read: TGTGCCAGTAGTACCCGACAGGGGGTTGGTGCCGGGGAG. The encoded protein is CASSTRQGVGAGE. In full, the CDR3 reads CASSTRQGVGAGELFF. With all but the CDR3 taken from the reference TRBV19 and TRBJ2-2 genes, the full variable domain is: DGGITQSPKYLFRKEGQNVTLSCEQNLNHDAMYWYRQDPGQGLRLIYYSQIVNDFQKGDIAEGYSVSREKKESFPLTVTSAQKNPTAFYLCASSTRQGVGAGELFFGEGSRLTVL.